This passage covers 24 T cell receptor beta chains from one sample sequenced in a study of identical twins. TCRdb reprocessed the 5' RACE reads with MiXCR, giving one entry per CDR3 protein. Found here are 690,000 or so distinct CDR3 sequences, 8.6% of them singletons; the top ten hold 0.98%. These data are also associated with another study on yellow fever vaccine responses in identical twins.

Sequenced sample: PBMCs. Receptor source: a woman under 30 in good health.

The rearrangement uses TRBV10-3 and TRBJ2-2, with 10 bases fitting TRBD2. This CDR3 spans 16 amino acids. Germline loops: CDR1 ENHRY, CDR2 SYGVKD. Trimming took 4 bases from V and 3 from J; bases not matched to a gene: 5. CDR3 sequence reads: CAISGEAGGHTGELFF. In DNA, the CDR3 is TGTGCCATCAGTGGGGAAGCGGGGGGGCACACCGGGGAGCTGTTTTTT.

The CDR3 loop reads CASSFGQGPSYEQYF. For the CDR3, the DNA is TGCGCCAGCAGCTTCGGACAGGGGCCCTCCTACGAGCAGTACTTC. This chain connects TRBV5-1 to TRBJ2-7, with 9 bases matching TRBD1. Unmatched junction bases numbered 3, after V lost 2 bases and J lost 0 bases. The CDR3 loop spans 15 amino acids. Per germline, CDR1 SGHRS and CDR2 YFSETQ.

This clonotype has more than one count but fewer than ten. The gene calls are TRBV5-1 and TRBJ2-2, with D maybe TRBD1 (5 bases). This CDR3 has 17 amino acids. The V end was cut by 0 bases, the J end by 4 bases, with 16 bases between. The germline V gene encodes CDR1 SGHRS and CDR2 YFSETQ. CDR3 nucleotide sequence: TGCGCCAGCAGCTTGGCCCCAGGACAAAGGGGCACCGGGGAGCTGTTTTTT. This codes for CASSLAPGQRGTGELFF.

The gene calls are TRBV4-3 and TRBJ2-7, with D unclear. The germline CDR1 and CDR2 sequences are LGHNA and YSLEER. The CDR3 contains 15 residues. V lost 0 bases and J lost 0, with 9 bases in between. CDR3 in amino acids: CASSQDLGTSYEQYF. CDR3 in DNA: TGCGCCAGCAGCCAAGATTTGGGTACCTCCTACGAGCAGTACTTC.

This chain joins TRBV11-2 and TRBJ1-2; D is perhaps TRBD1 (6 bases). Trimming took off 0 bases at V and 8 bases at J, with 13 bases between the two ends. CDR3 length equals 14 residues. Germline CDR1 SGHAT, CDR2 FQNNGV. CDR3 in DNA: TGTGCCAGCAGCTTAGATGGGGGGCCTGGAGGCTACACCTTC. Protein: CASSLDGGPGGYTF.

This clonotype showed up just a few times. The chain couples TRBV7-8 to TRBJ2-3; 8 positions agree with TRBD2. Germline CDR1 and CDR2: SGHVS and FQNEAQ. The CDR3 covers 16 residues. Trimming at V came to 1 base and at J to 3 bases, leaving 6 bases not matched to a gene. The CDR3 bases are TGTGCCAGCAGCTTAGATTCGGGAGGGGGGACAGATACGCAGTATTTT. Amino acid sequence: CASSLDSGGGTDTQYF.

The table lists this clonotype with many counts. The V gene is TRBV7-8, the J gene TRBJ2-1; weak D call: TRBD1 (6 bases). This CDR3 comprises 13 residues. Germline lookup yields CDR1 SGHVS and CDR2 FQNEAQ. Trimming removed 5 bases from V and 7 bases from J, with 12 bases in between. Here the CDR3 reads CASSPNRENEQFF. The CDR3 DNA is TGTGCCAGCAGCCCGAACAGGGAGAATGAGCAGTTCTTC.

The chain recombines TRBV6-2 or TRBV6-3 with TRBJ2-1, with TRBD2 identical over 8 bases. CDR1 is MNHEY and CDR2 is SVGEGT in the germline V gene. Trimming cost V 6 bases and J 2 bases; bases outside gene matches: 9. CDR3 length: 16 amino acids. CDR3 sequence (DNA): TGTGCCAGCAGACCGGGGGGGAGCGGGACCTACAATGAGCAGTTCTTC. Protein product: CASRPGGSGTYNEQFF.

This clonotype was found many times. V usage is TRBV11-1 and J usage is TRBJ2-1, with TRBD2 identical over 10 bases. The CDR3 contains 18 residues. The V and J ends lost 4 bases and 2 bases, in that order; junction bases with no gene match: 11. Germline V gene sequence: CDR1 SGHAT, CDR2 FQDESV (reference sequence). In nucleotides, the CDR3 is TGTGCCAGCAGCTCTTTCGGGCTAGCGGGGGCCCCCTACAATGAGCAGTTCTTC. It is translated as CASSSFGLAGAPYNEQFF.

The V gene is TRBV11-2, the J gene TRBJ2-3; TRBD2 is a possible D gene (5 bases). The V and J ends lost 1 base and 4 bases respectively, with 9 bases between them. The V gene's germline CDR1 is SGHAT and CDR2 FQNNGV. CDR3 size: 14 residues. CDR3 loop: CASSLVLVADTQYF. The CDR3 DNA reads as TGTGCCAGCAGCTTAGTACTAGTCGCAGATACGCAGTATTTT.

This clonotype appeared many times. The chain joins TRBV29-1 to TRBJ2-1; 9 positions agree with TRBD1. From germline, CDR1 is SQVTM and CDR2 ANQGSEA. V shed 1 base, J shed 7 bases, and the junction held 5 bases outside the gene matches. The length of the CDR3 is 14 residues. The CDR3 nucleotides read TGCAGCGTTGAAGGGGGGGACAGGGTAAATGAGCAGTTCTTC. It encodes CSVEGGDRVNEQFF.

This clonotype was seen more than once but under ten times. The chain is built from TRBV5-5 and TRBJ1-2, with no clear D. Germline V gives CDR1 SGHKS, CDR2 YYEKEE (reference sequence). The CDR3 runs 13 residues. Trimming pared 2 bases from V and 4 bases from J, leaving 9 bases between. The CDR3 is CASSFLEGYGYTF. In nucleotides, the CDR3 is TGTGCCAGCAGCTTTTTGGAGGGCTATGGCTACACCTTC. Full variable domain (missing parts from reference TRBV5-5 and TRBJ1-2): DAGVTQSPTHLIKTRGQQVTLRCSPISGHKSVSWYQQVLGQGPQFIFQYYEKEERGRGNFPDRFSARQFPNYSSELNVNALLLGDSALYLCASSFLEGYGYTFGSGTRLTVV.

This clonotype has a handful of counts. This chain joins TRBV6-1 and TRBJ2-7; 8 nucleotides match TRBD1. CDR1 and CDR2 (germline): MNHNS, SASEGT. Trimming at V came to 6 bases and at J to 3 bases, leaving 4 bases not matched to a gene. CDR3 length: 13 residues. The CDR3 sequence: CASRTGQDYEQYF. In DNA, the CDR3 is TGTGCCAGCAGAACGGGACAGGACTACGAGCAGTACTTC.

This chain connects TRBV28 to TRBJ2-7, with 7 nucleotides matching TRBD2. The CDR3 totals 15 residues. Germline CDR1 is MDHEN and CDR2 is SYDVKM. Unmatched junction bases numbered 11, after V lost 7 bases and J lost 2 bases. CDR3 in amino acids: CASTPSGGATYEQYF. The DNA for the CDR3 is TGTGCCAGCACCCCCTCGGGAGGAGCAACCTACGAGCAGTACTTC. The full variable domain, its missing parts supplied by reference TRBV28 and TRBJ2-7, is DVKVTQSSRYLVKRTGEKVFLECVQDMDHENMFWYRQDPGLGLRLIYFSYDVKMKEKGDIPEGYSVSREKKERFSLILESASTNQTSMYLCASTPSGGATYEQYFGPGTRLTVT.

This rearrangement joins TRBV6-1 to TRBJ2-1; possibly TRBD2 for D (6 bases). This CDR3 spans 14 amino acids. V was trimmed by 7 bases and J by 4 bases, leaving 14 bases between them. In germline, CDR1 is MNHNS, CDR2 SASEGT. CDR3 sequence reads: CASTSEQLYNEQFF. The CDR3 nucleotides are TGTGCCAGCACTAGCGAACAGCTATACAATGAGCAGTTCTTC.

In this sample, this clonotype turned up many times. The chain carries TRBV6-1 and TRBJ1-6; a weak D match, TRBD1 (6 bases). Deletions cut 7 bases from V and 4 bases from J, with 8 bases between. Germline V gene lookup returns CDR1 MNHNS and CDR2 SASEGT. The CDR3 has 13 residues. CDR3 loop: CASKTGYNSPLHF. CDR3 DNA: TGTGCCAGCAAGACAGGTTATAATTCACCCCTCCACTTT.

This clonotype was counted a single time. The chain links TRBV6-1 to TRBJ2-3; D possibly corresponds to TRBD1 (6 bases). Germline CDR1 is MNHNS and CDR2 is SASEGT. With 6 bases removed from V and 2 bases from J, the gap between germline ends came to 12 bases. This CDR3 spans 14 amino acids. CDR3 region: CASRGHLHTDTQYF. Written as DNA, the CDR3 is TGTGCCAGCAGGGGACACCTTCACACAGATACGCAGTATTTT.

There are many counts of this clonotype. The chain carries TRBV7-9 and TRBJ2-3; D unclear. Germline lookup yields CDR1 SEHNR and CDR2 FQNEAQ (reference sequence). This CDR3 is built from 12 residues. Deletions cut 5 bases from V and 2 bases from J, with 5 bases between. The CDR3 region is CASSTPTDTQYF. CDR3 nucleotide sequence: TGTGCCAGCAGCACCCCCACAGATACGCAGTATTTT.

The CDR3 DNA reads TGTGCCAGCAGCTCGGCCGGGACAGTCACCGGGGAGCTGTTTTTT. Protein: CASSSAGTVTGELFF. The V call is TRBV11-2, the J call TRBJ2-2, with 7 bases fitting TRBD1. CDR1 SGHAT and CDR2 FQNNGV come from the germline V gene. V trimming: 4 bases; J trimming: 4 bases; junction bases outside the gene matches: 6. The length of the CDR3 is 15 residues.

In this sample, this clonotype turned up a few times. The chain uses TRBV29-1 and TRBJ2-6; TRBD1 matches at 7 bases. Looked up from germline, CDR1 is SQVTM and CDR2 is ANQGSEA. V gave up 6 bases and J gave up 0 bases; unmatched junction bases: 5. This CDR3 has 15 amino acids. CDR3 amino acids: CSVGTGDSGANVLTF. The CDR3 DNA is TGCAGCGTGGGCACAGGGGACTCTGGGGCCAACGTCCTGACTTTC.

This clonotype was seen only a few times. The rearrangement uses TRBV7-9 and TRBJ2-1; perhaps TRBD2 as D (8 bases). This CDR3 is 14 amino acids long. Looked up from germline, CDR1 is SEHNR and CDR2 is FQNEAQ (reference sequence). Deletions cut 8 bases from V and 8 bases from J, with 19 bases between. This CDR3 reads CASLAGRGPHEQFF. The CDR3 DNA reads as TGTGCCAGCCTGGCCGGGAGGGGGCCCCATGAGCAGTTCTTC.

The CDR3 DNA sequence: TGTGCCAGCAGCCAAGATAGATTGACAGGACGGGCTTTCTTT. Protein: CASSQDRLTGRAFF. The chain carries TRBV14 and TRBJ1-1; D possibly corresponds to TRBD1 (6 bases). Germline V CDR1 and CDR2: SGHDN, FVKESK. V was clipped by 0 bases and J by 11 bases, with 16 bases between them. The CDR3 length is 14 residues.

This clonotype has only a few counts. The gene calls are TRBV9 and TRBJ1-4; D gene ambiguous. The CDR3 has 12 residues. Germline V gives CDR1 SGDLS, CDR2 YYNGEE. Trimming pared 1 base from V and 10 bases from J, leaving 8 bases between. The CDR3 coding sequence is TGTGCCAGCAGCGTAAGAGCCGGAAAACTGTTTTTT. This sequence encodes CASSVRAGKLFF. Variable domain in full (rest from reference TRBV9 and TRBJ1-4): DSGVTQTPKHLITATGQRVTLRCSPRSGDLSVYWYQQSLDQGLQFLIQYYNGEERAKGNILERFSAQQFPDLHSELNLSSLELGDSALYFCASSVRAGKLFFGSGTQLSVL.

CDR3 DNA: TGTGCCAGCTCACCTCTGAACTCGGACAGTACCTACGAGCAGTACTTC. Amino acid sequence: CASSPLNSDSTYEQYF. The chain has TRBV18 and TRBJ2-7; possibly TRBD1 for D (6 bases). CDR1 and CDR2 (germline): KGHSH, LQKENI. The CDR3 covers 16 residues. With 3 bases removed from V and 2 bases from J, the gap between germline ends came to 17 bases.